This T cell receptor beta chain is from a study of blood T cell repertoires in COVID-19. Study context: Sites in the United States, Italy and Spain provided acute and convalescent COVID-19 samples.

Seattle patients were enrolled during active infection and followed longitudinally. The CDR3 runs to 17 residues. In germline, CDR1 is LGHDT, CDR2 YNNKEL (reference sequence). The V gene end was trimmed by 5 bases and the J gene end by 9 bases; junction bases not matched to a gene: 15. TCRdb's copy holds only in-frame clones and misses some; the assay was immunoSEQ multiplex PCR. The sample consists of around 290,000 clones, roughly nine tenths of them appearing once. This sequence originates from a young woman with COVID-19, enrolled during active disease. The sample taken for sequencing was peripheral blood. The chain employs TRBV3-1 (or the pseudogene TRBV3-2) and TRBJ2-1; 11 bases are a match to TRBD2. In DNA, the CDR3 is TGTGCCAGCAGCTCCGGAGGGCTAGCGGGAGGTTTAGGTGAGCAGTTCTTC. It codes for CASSSGGLAGGLGEQFF.